The text below deals with one T cell receptor (beta chain). Antigen: not known. The data stem from a study of response to subunit inactivated influenza vaccine. Study-level points and caveats: Each seasonal influenza vaccination recruits few new T cells, the authors suggested.

Each CDR3 protein is one row after TCRdb ran MiXCR on the RT-PCR reads. The sample shows 500,000 to 650,000 distinct CDR3 sequences, about 7.6% of them seen only once. CDR1 is SGHAT and CDR2 is FQNNGV in the germline V gene. The V segment lost 5 bases and the J segment 3 bases; nucleotides outside the gene matches: 7. The CDR3 has 15 residues. The input for sequencing was PBMCs from blood, taken roughly 24 months after vaccination. V gene TRBV11-2 combines with J gene TRBJ2-7, with 10 bases lining up with TRBD2. This receptor was obtained from a man between 50 and 75 years old who received an inactivated influenza vaccine. CDR3 loop: CASSRSGLAVYEQYF. DNA for the CDR3: TGTGCCAGCAGCCGCTCAGGACTAGCGGTCTACGAGCAGTACTTC.